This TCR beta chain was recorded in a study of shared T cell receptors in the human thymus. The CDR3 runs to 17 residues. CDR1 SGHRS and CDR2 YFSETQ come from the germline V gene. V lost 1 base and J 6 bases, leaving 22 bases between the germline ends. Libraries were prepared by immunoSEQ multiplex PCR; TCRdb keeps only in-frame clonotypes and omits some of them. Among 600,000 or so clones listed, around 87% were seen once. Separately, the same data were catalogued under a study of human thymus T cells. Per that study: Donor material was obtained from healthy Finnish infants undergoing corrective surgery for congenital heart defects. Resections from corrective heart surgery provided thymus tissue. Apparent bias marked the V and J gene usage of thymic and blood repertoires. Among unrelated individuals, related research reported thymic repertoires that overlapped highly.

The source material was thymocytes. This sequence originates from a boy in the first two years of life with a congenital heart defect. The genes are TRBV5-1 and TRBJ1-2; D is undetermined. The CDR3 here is CASSLREQVGQWDGYTF. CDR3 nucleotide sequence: TGCGCCAGCAGCTTGCGGGAACAAGTGGGCCAATGGGATGGCTACACCTTC. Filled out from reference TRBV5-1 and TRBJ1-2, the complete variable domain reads KAGVTQTPRYLIKTRGQQVTLSCSPISGHRSVSWYQQTPGQGLQFLFEYFSETQRNKGNFPGRFSGRQFSNSRSEMNVSTLELGDSALYLCASSLREQVGQWDGYTFGSGTRLTVV.